This TCR beta chain was observed in a study of graft-versus-host responses after intestinal transplantation. Study-wide context: Recipients were given multivisceral, liver-intestinal, or isolated intestinal transplants. Tacrolimus plus steroids were given to all recipients for roughly 3 years, preceded by anti-thymocyte globulin induction. Study-level results: Present in recipient marrow, GvH clones included some that appeared first in ileum or blood.

As regards this clone: What it binds is not known.

Method: immunoSEQ multiplex PCR; TCRdb's copy keeps in-frame clones and lacks some. This sample has some 31,000 clones, with about 90% found just once. The CDR3 loop spans 15 amino acids. J was trimmed by 1 base and V by 6 bases; bases with no gene match: 6. The V gene's germline CDR1 is SGHRS and CDR2 YFSETQ. The sample in question was PBMCs, obtained around 62 weeks after intestinal transplantation. This sequence was found in a human patient who received an intestinal transplant, so some T cells may come from the graft donor. The rearrangement links TRBV5-1 to TRBJ2-2; 7 bases fit TRBD1. CDR3 in DNA: TGCGCCAGCACCTACAGGGGTGGGAACACCGGGGAGCTGTTTTTT. Its protein is CASTYRGGNTGELFF. Variable domain in full (rest from reference TRBV5-1 and TRBJ2-2): KAGVTQTPRYLIKTRGQQVTLSCSPISGHRSVSWYQQTPGQGLQFLFEYFSETQRNKGNFPGRFSGRQFSNSRSEMNVSTLELGDSALYLCASTYRGGNTGELFFGEGSRLTVL.